Below, 5 T cell receptor beta chains from the same sample are listed, as sequenced in a study of blood T cell repertoires in COVID-19. Here immunoSEQ multiplex PCR was the method, and the copy in TCRdb shows in-frame clones only, minus some. The repertoire holds roughly 100,000 clones, with roughly 89% as singletons. Sequenced material: peripheral blood. Every receptor here comes from a woman between 45 and 60 years old with COVID-19, enrolled during active disease.

The chain recombines TRBV5-4 with TRBJ1-2, with D uncertain. The CDR3 is made up of 16 amino acids. Germline V lookup: CDR1 SGHNT, CDR2 YYREEE (reference sequence). Between the trimmed V and J ends, which lost 3 bases and 5 bases, there was a span of 20 bases. The CDR3, as DNA: TGTGCCAGCAGCTCCGCAATCGACAAGAACCTATATGGCTACACCTTC. Translation: CASSSAIDKNLYGYTF.

The V call is TRBV9, the J call TRBJ2-7, with TRBD2 matching over 7 bases. V trimming: 3 bases; J trimming: 1 base; junction bases outside the gene matches: 1. Germline CDR1 SGDLS, CDR2 YYNGEE. This CDR3 spans 13 amino acids. The CDR3 DNA reads as TGTGCCAGCAGCGGCGGGGGATCCTACGAGCAGTACTTC. This translates into CASSGGGSYEQYF.

Concerning this clone: Germline and junction disagree at one end, which may indicate a read error. V gene TRBV4-1 combines with J gene TRBJ1-5; 7 bases are a match to TRBD1. Germline CDR1 MGHRA, CDR2 YSYEKL. The CDR3 spans 15 residues. The CDR3 DNA sequence: TGCGCCAGCAGCAAAGAGGACAGGACAGAACAGCCCCAGCATTTT. Translation: CASSKEDRTEQPQHF.

The V call is TRBV6-1, the J call TRBJ1-1; D might be TRBD1 (5 bases). Germline CDR1 reads MNHNS; CDR2 reads SASEGT. The CDR3 totals 14 residues. The germline V and J ends were trimmed by 6 bases and 2 bases, with 13 bases remaining between them. CDR3 bases: TGTGCCAGCAGACCGACAGAGCCTAACACTGAAGCTTTCTTT. The encoded protein is CASRPTEPNTEAFF.

This clone was picked up one time. The gene calls are TRBV2 and TRBJ1-2, with 7 bases identical to TRBD1. Germline V lookup: CDR1 SNHLY, CDR2 FYNNEI. The trim removed 7 bases at V and 3 bases at J, leaving 14 bases unmatched. CDR3 size: 16 residues. The CDR3 region has the DNA TGTGCCAGCATGGATAGAAGACAGGGTTTTTACTATGGCTACACCTTC. Its translation is CASMDRRQGFYYGYTF.